The 9 T cell receptor beta chains given below trace back to one sample, sequenced in a study of blood T cell repertoires in COVID-19. The assay was immunoSEQ multiplex PCR, and TCRdb's table has in-frame clones only and misses some. In the table there are about 250,000 clones, approximately 90% of which are singletons. Sequencing used PBMCs or T cells enriched from blood (not recorded which). Receptors originate from a man in his late teens or twenties who had recovered from COVID-19.

The chain uses TRBV11-3 and TRBJ1-6, with a possible D match to TRBD1 (6 bases). Germline loops: CDR1 SGHNT, CDR2 YENEEA. V gave up 5 bases and J gave up 0 bases, with 14 bases separating them. The CDR3 runs to 17 residues. The DNA of the CDR3 is TGTGCCAGCAGCCGGACAGCTCGGAGCTCCTATAATTCACCCCTCCACTTT. This codes for CASSRTARSSYNSPLHF.

The CDR3 region is CASSRETANTEAFF. As DNA, the CDR3 is TGTGCCAGCAGCCGAGAGACAGCGAACACTGAAGCTTTCTTT. This rearrangement joins TRBV14 to TRBJ1-1; the D gene is possibly TRBD1 (5 bases). Germline V gene data show CDR1 as SGHDN and CDR2 as FVKESK. The CDR3 runs 14 residues. Trimming took off 4 bases at V and 1 base at J, with 10 bases between the two ends.

J is TRBJ1-1 and V is TRBV19; 7 nucleotides match TRBD1. Germline loops: CDR1 LNHDA, CDR2 SQIVND (reference sequence). Trimming cost V 4 bases and J 6 bases; bases outside gene matches: 8. This CDR3 contains 14 residues. The CDR3: CASSTGTDFSEAFF. CDR3 DNA: TGTGCCAGTAGTACCGGGACAGATTTTTCTGAAGCTTTCTTT.

The chain is built from TRBV21-1 and TRBJ1-3. TRBV21-1 is annotated as a pseudogene. The CDR3 runs 17 residues. The chain's CDR3 is CASSKAKLGRAGNTIYF. In DNA, the CDR3 is TGTGCCAGCAGCAAAGCCAAACTAGGGAGAGCGGGAAACACCATATATTTT.

The gene calls are TRBV5-4 and TRBJ2-7; 9 bases map to TRBD2. The CDR3 has 19 residues. CDR1 and CDR2 from the germline V gene are SGHNT and YYREEE (reference sequence). The junction had 20 bases not matched to a gene; V was cut back by 0 bases and J by 7 bases. DNA for the CDR3: TGTGCCAGCAGCTTGGAACCTGCTGTGTCGACTAGCGGACCCTGGGAGCAGTACTTC. It is translated as CASSLEPAVSTSGPWEQYF.

The rearrangement links TRBV5-1 to TRBJ2-3; 7 bases match TRBD2. CDR3 size: 16 residues. The germline gives CDR1 SGHRS, CDR2 YFSETQ. V shed 2 bases and J 4 bases; nucleotides not matched to a gene: 10. CDR3 sequence (DNA): TGCGCCAGCAGCTTTGGGACTAACTCGAGGTCAGATACGCAGTATTTT. This translates into CASSFGTNSRSDTQYF.

This rearrangement joins TRBV10-1 to TRBJ2-7; TRBD1 might be the D (8 bases). The CDR3 length is 14 residues. Trimming stripped 4 bases from V and 4 bases from J, with 14 bases between. Per germline, CDR1 WNHNN and CDR2 SYGVQD (reference sequence). CDR3: CASSVNRGGYEQYF. The CDR3 coding sequence is TGCGCCAGCAGTGTTAACAGGGGGGGATACGAGCAGTACTTC.

The chain combines TRBV7-9 with TRBJ1-2; 7 bases map to TRBD1. The germline V gene encodes CDR1 SEHNR and CDR2 FQNEAQ (reference sequence). CDR3 length: 15 amino acids. Unmatched junction bases numbered 13, after V lost 5 bases and J lost 7 bases. The CDR3 DNA follows: TGTGCCAGCAGCCCACCATGGGCAGGGGGACCTGGCTACACCTTC. Translated, it gives CASSPPWAGGPGYTF.

The chain is built from TRBV6-2 or TRBV6-3 and TRBJ2-7, with a weak D call TRBD1 (5 bases). The CDR3 spans 15 residues. Germline-derived CDR1 and CDR2 are MNHEY and SVGEGT. V was shortened by 2 bases and J by 3 bases, with 14 bases between the two germline ends. Written as DNA, the CDR3 is TGTGCCAGCAGTTACGAGACAGAGAGTCTCTACGAGCAGTACTTC. The encoded protein is CASSYETESLYEQYF.